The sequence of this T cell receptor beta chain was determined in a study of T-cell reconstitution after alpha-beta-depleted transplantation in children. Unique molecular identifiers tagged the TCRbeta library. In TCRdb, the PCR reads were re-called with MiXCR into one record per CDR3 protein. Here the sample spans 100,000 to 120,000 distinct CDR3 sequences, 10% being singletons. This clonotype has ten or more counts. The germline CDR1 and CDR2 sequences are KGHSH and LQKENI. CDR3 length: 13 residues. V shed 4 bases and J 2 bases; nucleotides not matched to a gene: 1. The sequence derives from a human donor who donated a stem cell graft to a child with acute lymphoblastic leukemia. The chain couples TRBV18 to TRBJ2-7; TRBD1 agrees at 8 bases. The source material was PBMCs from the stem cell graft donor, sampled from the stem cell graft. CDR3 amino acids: CASSRTGTYEQYF. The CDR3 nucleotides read TGTGCCAGCTCACGGACAGGGACCTACGAGCAGTACTTC.